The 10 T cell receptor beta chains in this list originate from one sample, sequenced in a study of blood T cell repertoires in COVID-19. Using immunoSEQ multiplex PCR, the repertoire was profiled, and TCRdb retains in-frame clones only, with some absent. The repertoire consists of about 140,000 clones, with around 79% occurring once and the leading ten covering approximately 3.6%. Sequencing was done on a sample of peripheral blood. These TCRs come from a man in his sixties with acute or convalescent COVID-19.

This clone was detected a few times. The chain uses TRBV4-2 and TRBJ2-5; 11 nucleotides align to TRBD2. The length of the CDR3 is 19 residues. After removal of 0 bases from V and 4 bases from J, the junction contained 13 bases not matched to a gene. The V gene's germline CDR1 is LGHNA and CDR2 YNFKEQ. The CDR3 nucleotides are TGTGCCAGCAGCCAAGATCACGGTAGCGGGAGGGCCGCGCGAGAGACCCAGTACTTC. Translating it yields CASSQDHGSGRAARETQYF.

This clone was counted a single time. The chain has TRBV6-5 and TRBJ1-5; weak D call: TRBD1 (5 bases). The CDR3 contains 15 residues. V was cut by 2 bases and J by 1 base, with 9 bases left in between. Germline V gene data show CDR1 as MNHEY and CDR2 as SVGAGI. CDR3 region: CASSYRGGSNQPQHF. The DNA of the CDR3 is TGTGCCAGCAGTTACCGGGGGGGAAGCAATCAGCCCCAGCATTTT.

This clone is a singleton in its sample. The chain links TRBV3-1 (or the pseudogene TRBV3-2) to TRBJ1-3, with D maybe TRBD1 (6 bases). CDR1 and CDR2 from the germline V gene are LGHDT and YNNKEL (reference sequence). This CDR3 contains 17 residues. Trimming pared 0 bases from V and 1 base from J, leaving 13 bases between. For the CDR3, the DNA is TGTGCCAGCAGCCAAGATAACAGGGTGAGGTCTGGAAACACCATATATTTT. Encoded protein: CASSQDNRVRSGNTIYF.

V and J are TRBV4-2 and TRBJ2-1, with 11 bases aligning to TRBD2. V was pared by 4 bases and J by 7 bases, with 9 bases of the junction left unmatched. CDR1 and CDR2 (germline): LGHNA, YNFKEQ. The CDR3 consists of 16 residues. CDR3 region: CASSPLIAGGRNEQFF. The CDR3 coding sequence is TGTGCCAGCAGCCCCCTAATAGCGGGAGGGCGAAATGAGCAGTTCTTC.

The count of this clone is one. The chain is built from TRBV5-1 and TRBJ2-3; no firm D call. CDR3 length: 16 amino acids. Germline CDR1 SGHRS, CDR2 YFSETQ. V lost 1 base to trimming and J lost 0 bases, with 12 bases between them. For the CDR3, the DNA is TGCGCCAGCAGCTTGAACCTAGGCGCTAGCACAGATACGCAGTATTTT. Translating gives CASSLNLGASTDTQYF.

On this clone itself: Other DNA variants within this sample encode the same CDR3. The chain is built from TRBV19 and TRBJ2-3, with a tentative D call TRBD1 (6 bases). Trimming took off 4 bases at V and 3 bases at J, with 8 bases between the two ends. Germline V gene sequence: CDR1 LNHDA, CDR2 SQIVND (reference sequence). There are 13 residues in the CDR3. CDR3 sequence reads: CASSTGVTDTQYF. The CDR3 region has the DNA TGTGCCAGTAGTACAGGGGTGACAGATACGCAGTATTTT.

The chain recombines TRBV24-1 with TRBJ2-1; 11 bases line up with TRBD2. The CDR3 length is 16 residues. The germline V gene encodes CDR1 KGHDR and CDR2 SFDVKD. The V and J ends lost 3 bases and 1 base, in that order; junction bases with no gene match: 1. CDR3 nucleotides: TGTGCCACCAGTGATGCTAGCGGGAGGTCCTACAATGAGCAGTTCTTC. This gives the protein CATSDASGRSYNEQFF.

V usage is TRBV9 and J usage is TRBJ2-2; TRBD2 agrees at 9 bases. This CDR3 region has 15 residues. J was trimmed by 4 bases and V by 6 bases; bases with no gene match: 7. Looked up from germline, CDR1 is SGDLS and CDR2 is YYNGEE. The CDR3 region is CASTIAGDGTGELFF. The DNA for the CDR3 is TGTGCCAGCACAATAGCGGGAGATGGCACCGGGGAGCTGTTTTTT.

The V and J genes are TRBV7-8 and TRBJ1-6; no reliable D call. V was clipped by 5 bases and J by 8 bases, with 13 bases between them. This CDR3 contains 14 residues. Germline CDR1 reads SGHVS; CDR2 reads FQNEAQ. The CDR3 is CASSQSTRDSPLHF. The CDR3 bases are TGTGCCAGCAGCCAATCTACGAGGGATTCACCCCTCCACTTT.

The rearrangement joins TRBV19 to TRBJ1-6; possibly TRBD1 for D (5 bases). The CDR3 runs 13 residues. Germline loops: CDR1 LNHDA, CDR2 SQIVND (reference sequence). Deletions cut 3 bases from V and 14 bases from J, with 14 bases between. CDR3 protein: CASSIQQAGTLHF. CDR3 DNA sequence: TGTGCCAGTAGTATTCAACAGGCGGGGACCCTCCACTTT.